This T cell receptor (beta chain) was sequenced for a study of blood T cell repertoires in COVID-19. Whole-study context: Whether acute or convalescent, the COVID-19 samples came from the United States, Italy and Spain. Sources were T cells, B-cell-depleted T cells, or PBMCs; the material itself was cDNA or gDNA.

The method was immunoSEQ multiplex PCR; TCRdb's version includes in-frame clones alone and lacks a portion of them. This table has 120,000 or so clones, 75% to 90% appearing once. The germline V and J ends were trimmed by 3 bases and 6 bases, with 14 bases remaining between them. There are 14 residues in the CDR3. The germline gives CDR1 SGHAT, CDR2 FQDESV (reference sequence). Sequencing was carried out using peripheral blood. The rearrangement uses TRBV11-1 and TRBJ1-2, with D perhaps matching TRBD1 (5 bases). This TCR came from a human donor in a cohort sampled during active COVID-19. This CDR3 is CASSLGQGRNGYTF. DNA of the CDR3: TGTGCCAGCAGCTTGGGCCAGGGTCGGAATGGCTACACCTTC.